The 17 T cell receptor beta chains given below trace back to one sample, sequenced in a study of T cell responses to AZD1222 COVID-19 vaccine. Assay used: immunoSEQ multiplex PCR; TCRdb lists only in-frame clones, some missing. The table lists 120,000 or so clones, around nine tenths of them singletons. The sequencing here drew on peripheral blood, taken on day 0 of AZD1222 vaccination. Source of these receptors: an adult in good health.

On this clone itself: Other DNA sequences from this sample encode an identical CDR3 as well. This chain uses TRBV5-1 with TRBJ1-5; TRBD1 agrees at 11 bases. The length of the CDR3 is 16 residues. CDR1 is SGHRS and CDR2 is YFSETQ in the germline V gene. With V trimmed by 0 bases and J by 4 bases, 3 bases remained unmatched. The CDR3 loop reads CASSLGGQGANQPQHF. The CDR3, as DNA: TGCGCCAGCAGCTTGGGTGGACAGGGGGCAAATCAGCCCCAGCATTTT. The full variable domain, in which reference TRBV5-1 and TRBJ1-5 provide the parts outside the CDR3, is KAGVTQTPRYLIKTRGQQVTLSCSPISGHRSVSWYQQTPGQGLQFLFEYFSETQRNKGNFPGRFSGRQFSNSRSEMNVSTLELGDSALYLCASSLGGQGANQPQHFGDGTRLSIL.

Here the CDR3 reads CASGEDRLNEQYF. CDR3 nucleotide sequence: TGTGCCAGCGGCGAGGACAGATTGAACGAGCAGTACTTC. This chain uses TRBV6-5 with TRBJ2-7; D possibly corresponds to TRBD1 (6 bases). V dropped 8 bases and J dropped 5 bases, with 16 bases sitting between them. The germline V gene has CDR1 MNHEY and CDR2 SVGAGI. The CDR3 is made up of 13 amino acids.

This clone was observed a single time. The chain carries TRBV27 and TRBJ1-6, with D maybe TRBD1 (6 bases). Germline-derived CDR1 and CDR2 are MNHEY and SMNVEV (reference sequence). The CDR3 sequence is 17 residues long. Trimming removed 5 bases from V and 0 bases from J, with 14 bases in between. CDR3 sequence reads: CASSLRQVLSYNSPLHF. CDR3 DNA sequence: TGTGCCAGCAGTCTCAGACAGGTCCTCTCCTATAATTCACCCCTCCACTTT.

The rearrangement joins TRBV27 to TRBJ2-5, with D perhaps matching TRBD2 (6 bases). This CDR3 is 16 amino acids long. V was cut by 1 base and J by 1 base, with 13 bases left in between. Germline-derived CDR1 and CDR2 are MNHEY and SMNVEV (reference sequence). The CDR3 sequence: CASSLYGGRVQETQYF. DNA of the CDR3: TGTGCCAGCAGTTTATATGGAGGGCGGGTCCAAGAGACCCAGTACTTC.

The chain couples TRBV13 to TRBJ1-2; D is possibly TRBD1 (5 bases). Trimming removed 5 bases at V and 0 bases at J, with 19 bases between. CDR1 is PRHDT and CDR2 is FYEKMQ in the germline V gene (reference sequence). This CDR3 region has 17 residues. CDR3 region: CASSRRGATFTNYGYTF. Here the CDR3 DNA reads TGTGCCAGCAGCCGAAGGGGAGCTACGTTCACTAACTATGGCTACACCTTC.

The rearrangement joins TRBV28 to TRBJ1-5, with D tentatively TRBD1 (6 bases). This CDR3 is 16 amino acids long. Germline V lookup: CDR1 MDHEN, CDR2 SYDVKM. Trimming cost V 3 bases and J 0 bases, with 12 bases left between them. The CDR3 protein is CASSLGGLNSNQPQHF. DNA of the CDR3: TGTGCCAGCAGTTTGGGGGGGCTCAATAGCAATCAGCCCCAGCATTTT.

This chain uses TRBV4-2 with TRBJ2-7, with D possibly being TRBD2 (5 bases). The CDR3 sequence is 18 residues long. Germline CDR1 is LGHNA and CDR2 is YNFKEQ. V shed 1 base and J shed 4 bases, with 23 bases lying between them. Here the CDR3 DNA reads TGTGCCAGCAGCCAAGGTTCACCTCGGGAATCCTCTGGGTACGAGCAGTACTTC. Its protein is CASSQGSPRESSGYEQYF.

The V and J genes are TRBV11-2 and TRBJ2-1, with 8 nucleotides matching TRBD2. Germline V gene lookup returns CDR1 SGHAT and CDR2 FQNNGV. V was clipped by 5 bases and J by 8 bases; unmatched bases: 5. The CDR3 is 13 residues long. CDR3 residues: CASSRPGGDEQFF. As DNA, the CDR3 is TGTGCCAGCAGCCGCCCGGGGGGGGATGAGCAGTTCTTC.

DNA for the CDR3: TGTGCCATCAGTGAAGAGGGTAGGACAGATACGCAGTATTTT. Translation gives CAISEEGRTDTQYF. V is TRBV10-3 and J is TRBJ2-3, with D perhaps TRBD2 (5 bases). The V gene's germline CDR1 is ENHRY and CDR2 SYGVKD. The V end was cut by 3 bases, the J end by 3 bases, with 10 bases between. CDR3 length: 14 amino acids.

This clone appeared a single time. V gene TRBV3-1 (or the pseudogene TRBV3-2) combines with J gene TRBJ1-5, with D perhaps TRBD1 (6 bases). V was trimmed by 2 bases and J by 6 bases, leaving 20 bases between them. Germline V gene data show CDR1 as LGHDT and CDR2 as YNNKEL (reference sequence). CDR3 length: 17 residues. This CDR3 is CASSQNGTRRVSQPQHF. DNA for the CDR3: TGTGCCAGCAGCCAAAACGGGACACGGAGGGTCAGTCAGCCCCAGCATTTT.

The rearrangement links TRBV19 to TRBJ2-1; TRBD2 matches 7 bases. J was trimmed by 12 bases and V by 4 bases; bases with no gene match: 12. The CDR3 consists of 14 residues. Germline assignment: CDR1 LNHDA and CDR2 SQIVND (reference sequence). CDR3 DNA: TGTGCCAGTAGTAAGGAGGGGCTAGCGGAGAGGCAGTTCTTC. It encodes CASSKEGLAERQFF.

The chain joins TRBV2 to TRBJ2-4; TRBD1 matches 9 bases. The CDR3 contains 16 residues. J lost 3 bases, V lost 2 bases, and 5 bases had no gene match. CDR1 is SNHLY and CDR2 is FYNNEI in the germline V gene. The CDR3 spells CASSEFPTGGKNIQYF. As DNA, the CDR3 is TGTGCCAGCAGTGAATTCCCGACAGGGGGCAAAAACATTCAGTACTTC.

In its sample, this clone was seen once. This CDR3 is also generated by other DNA sequences in the sample. The chain's CDR3 is CASSSQTGEETQYF. CDR3 in DNA: TGTGCCAGCAGCTCTCAAACAGGGGAAGAGACCCAGTACTTC. The J gene is TRBJ2-5, the V gene TRBV11-3, with 7 bases identical to TRBD1. In germline, CDR1 is SGHNT, CDR2 YENEEA. After removal of 4 bases from V and 3 bases from J, the junction contained 5 bases not matched to a gene. The length of the CDR3 is 14 residues.

The genes are TRBV7-9 and TRBJ2-5, with 7 bases lining up with TRBD2. The germline V gene encodes CDR1 SEHNR and CDR2 FQNEAQ (reference sequence). The CDR3 runs to 13 residues. The ends lost 5 bases at V and 7 bases at J; junction bases unmatched: 7. The CDR3 here is CASSPREYGTQYF. Written as DNA, the CDR3 is TGTGCCAGCAGCCCGCGGGAGTACGGGACCCAGTACTTC.

This clone was observed a single time. The chain couples TRBV5-6 to TRBJ2-6; no reliable D call. Looked up from germline, CDR1 is SGHDT and CDR2 is YYEEEE. The ends were cut back, 0 bases at V and 0 bases at J, with 10 bases in the middle. The CDR3 is 17 amino acids. The CDR3 region has the DNA TGTGCCAGCAGCTTGGAGGCACGTAGCTCTGGGGCCAACGTCCTGACTTTC. Translated: CASSLEARSSGANVLTF.

The CDR3 here is CASSELSGLSPLHF. DNA of the CDR3: TGTGCCAGCAGTGAATTGTCAGGGCTATCACCCCTCCACTTT. The chain employs TRBV6-1 and TRBJ1-6, with TRBD1 as a possible D gene (5 bases). CDR3 length equals 14 residues. Trimming cost V 2 bases and J 10 bases, with 12 bases left between them. CDR1 and CDR2 from the germline V gene are MNHNS and SASEGT.

The CDR3 nucleotides read TGCGCCAGCAGTGAAGGGGGTCAAGGTCAGCCCCAGCATTTT. Its translation is CASSEGGQGQPQHF. The chain couples TRBV10-1 to TRBJ1-5, with D perhaps TRBD1 (6 bases). CDR3 length: 14 residues. V lost 3 bases and J lost 6, with 12 bases in between. The germline gives CDR1 WNHNN, CDR2 SYGVQD (reference sequence).